The T cell receptor beta chain described here comes from a study of T cells in Graves' hyperthyroidism and ophthalmopathy. Study at large: The blood sample was taken at first diagnosis, before treatment began. Study-wide results and caveats: Most thyroid clonotypes that were expanded above 0.001 also turned up in blood.

V was pared by 3 bases and J by 3 bases, with 7 bases of the junction left unmatched. The CDR3 is 16 amino acids. The germline V gene has CDR1 SGHNT and CDR2 YENEEA. It was RNA transcripts that yielded the amplified TCR beta CDR3 regions. HTBI primers were the set used in a first-round RT-PCR of the TCR CDR3. TCRdb independently ran MiXCR on the multiplex PCR reads; one entry per CDR3 protein. Of about 500,000 distinct CDR3 sequences listed, 15% to 20% are singletons. Clinical symptoms, serum thyroxine, TRAb, thyroid ultrasound and orbital computed tomography informed diagnoses. The PBMCs were sourced from fresh peripheral blood (less than 11 ml). Comments on this clonotype: Antigen unknown.

The origin of this receptor is a woman under 40 with Graves' ophthalmopathy. Sequencing was performed on blood. The rearrangement links TRBV11-3 to TRBJ2-3, with 9 nucleotides matching TRBD2. CDR3 coding DNA: TGTGCCAGCAGCTTTGTGAGCGGGAGGCGGACAGATACGCAGTATTTT. It codes for CASSFVSGRRTDTQYF. Supplemented by reference TRBV11-3 and TRBJ2-3, the full variable domain reads EAGVVQSPRYKIIEKKQPVAFWCNPISGHNTLYWYLQNLGQGPELLIRYENEEAVDDSQLPKDRFSAERLKGVDSTLKIQPAELGDSAVYLCASSFVSGRRTDTQYFGPGTRLTVL.